The 32 T cell receptor beta chains below all came from one sample that was sequenced in a study of cytomegalovirus exposure and HLA in healthy donors. Use of 60 Vbeta and 13 Jbeta primers characterized the PCR. Produced via immunoSEQ multiplex PCR; TCRdb's table is partial and in-frame only. The profile covers approximately 150,000 clones, with around four fifths appearing a single time and approximately 1.9% taken by the ten largest. Source material: PBMCs. The receptors were sampled from a woman in her thirties or forties in good health and CMV-seronegative.

The chain carries TRBV6-5 and TRBJ2-7, with 8 positions matching TRBD1. This CDR3 has 14 residues. The V gene end was trimmed by 2 bases and the J gene end by 2 bases; junction bases not matched to a gene: 2. CDR1 and CDR2 from the germline V gene are MNHEY and SVGAGI. The chain's CDR3 is CASSYRTGPYEQYF. CDR3 DNA sequence: TGTGCCAGCAGTTACAGGACAGGGCCCTACGAGCAGTACTTC.

The chain links TRBV10-3 to TRBJ2-7; D is unresolved. V lost 3 bases and J 2 bases, leaving 8 bases between the germline ends. CDR1 ENHRY and CDR2 SYGVKD come from the germline V gene. The CDR3 runs 13 residues. CDR3 sequence reads: CAISDTITYEQYF. In nucleotides, the CDR3 is TGTGCCATCAGTGATACAATTACCTACGAGCAGTACTTC.

The chain has TRBV9 and TRBJ1-1; D gene ambiguous. This CDR3 is 15 amino acids long. Germline V lookup: CDR1 SGDLS, CDR2 YYNGEE. The germline V and J ends were trimmed by 0 bases and 0 bases, with 9 bases remaining between them. Here the CDR3 reads CASSVAAGLNTEAFF. In DNA form, the CDR3 reads TGTGCCAGCAGCGTAGCGGCGGGGTTGAACACTGAAGCTTTCTTT. The whole variable domain, remainder taken from reference TRBV9 and TRBJ1-1, is DSGVTQTPKHLITATGQRVTLRCSPRSGDLSVYWYQQSLDQGLQFLIQYYNGEERAKGNILERFSAQQFPDLHSELNLSSLELGDSALYFCASSVAAGLNTEAFFGQGTRLTVV.

V is TRBV6-5 and J is TRBJ2-1; the D is unclear. Germline CDR1 and CDR2: MNHEY and SVGAGI. The CDR3 length is 15 residues. Trimming stripped 0 bases from V and 1 base from J, with 7 bases between. The CDR3 region has the DNA TGTGCCAGCAGTTACTCTCCGCTATCCTACAATGAGCAGTTCTTC. This translates into CASSYSPLSYNEQFF.

This clone was found once. The chain has TRBV19 and TRBJ2-4, with D possibly TRBD1 on 6 matching bases. Germline values: CDR1 LNHDA, CDR2 SQIVND (reference sequence). The CDR3 length is 15 residues. Trimming shortened V by 2 bases and J by 4 bases, and 12 bases separated the two germline ends. This CDR3 reads CASSISGRGKNIQYF. CDR3 coding DNA: TGTGCCAGTAGTATATCCGGCAGGGGTAAAAACATTCAGTACTTC.

The V call is TRBV7-2, the J call TRBJ2-1, with D tentatively TRBD2 (5 bases). Germline V gives CDR1 SGHTA, CDR2 FQGNSA. Deletions cut 5 bases from V and 9 bases from J, with 17 bases between. This CDR3 is built from 14 residues. CDR3 nucleotides: TGTGCCAGCAGCCTCCCCGAAATAGGAGGTGAGCAGTTCTTC. This codes for CASSLPEIGGEQFF.

V gene TRBV28 combines with J gene TRBJ2-7; 10 bases are a match to TRBD1. Germline CDR1 MDHEN, CDR2 SYDVKM. The V gene end was trimmed by 2 bases and the J gene end by 2 bases; junction bases not matched to a gene: 6. The CDR3 extends over 16 amino acids. The CDR3 DNA reads as TGTGCCAGCAGTTTAGGTGTTGGGACAGGGGCCTACGAGCAGTACTTC. As protein: CASSLGVGTGAYEQYF.

The rearrangement uses TRBV27 and TRBJ2-5; 8 bases match TRBD2. V shed 4 bases and J 2 bases; nucleotides not matched to a gene: 9. Germline V lookup: CDR1 MNHEY, CDR2 SMNVEV (reference sequence). CDR3 length: 16 amino acids. CDR3 sequence (DNA): TGTGCCAGCAGTTCGCGACTAGCGAATATACAAGAGACCCAGTACTTC. Translating it yields CASSSRLANIQETQYF.

The chain links TRBV7-8 to TRBJ2-1; TRBD2 matches at 11 bases. This CDR3 contains 15 residues. Germline assignment: CDR1 SGHVS and CDR2 FQNEAQ. V dropped 5 bases and J dropped 6; count of bases not matched to a gene: 6. The CDR3 spells CASSLSGRAANEQFF. CDR3 nucleotide sequence: TGTGCCAGCAGCCTTAGCGGGAGGGCCGCCAATGAGCAGTTCTTC.

This clone has only a few counts. This sequence joins TRBV28 and TRBJ2-3, with 8 bases lining up with TRBD1. From germline, CDR1 is MDHEN and CDR2 SYDVKM. The CDR3 is made up of 17 amino acids. V trimming: 2 bases; J trimming: 2 bases; junction bases outside the gene matches: 9. The CDR3 is CASSLRRTGTYTDTQYF. The CDR3 DNA reads TGTGCCAGCAGTTTAAGGAGGACAGGGACTTACACAGATACGCAGTATTTT.

This clone was observed once. The V and J genes are TRBV5-4 and TRBJ2-2, with D possibly matching TRBD2 (6 bases). CDR1 is SGHNT and CDR2 is YYREEE in the germline V gene (reference sequence). This CDR3 spans 16 amino acids. With 8 bases removed from V and 3 bases from J, the gap between germline ends came to 20 bases. The CDR3: CASAGGTRRDTGELFF. Written as DNA, the CDR3 is TGTGCCAGTGCCGGAGGAACTAGGAGGGACACCGGGGAGCTGTTTTTT.

The chain is built from TRBV28 and TRBJ1-2; D is perhaps TRBD1 (5 bases). This CDR3 contains 14 residues. Germline CDR1 and CDR2: MDHEN and SYDVKM. V was pared by 4 bases and J by 1 base, with 10 bases between. The CDR3 loop is CASSYGTGNYGYTF. The CDR3 DNA sequence: TGTGCCAGCAGTTACGGGACTGGTAACTATGGCTACACCTTC.

The CDR3 DNA sequence: TGTGCCATCACCGACAGGGTTATAACTGAAGCTTTCTTT. Translating it yields CAITDRVITEAFF. The rearrangement links TRBV10-3 to TRBJ1-1; 7 bases align to TRBD1. Trimming took 7 bases from V and 5 from J; bases not matched to a gene: 7. This CDR3 has 13 residues. Germline V lookup: CDR1 ENHRY, CDR2 SYGVKD.

A note on this clone: This likely comes from a read error, as the CDR3 has no conserved phenylalanine or tryptophan at its end. The DNA is left out, because the CDR3 cannot be placed on it with certainty; the CDR3 is given as TCRdb lists it. The rearrangement links TRBV28 to TRBJ1-2; the D call TRBD1 from the table was never checked on the DNA. Germline CDR1 reads MDHEN; CDR2 reads SYDVKM. From its first to its last residue, the CDR3 has 11 amino acids. CDR3 in amino acids: CASRLLNREEI.

The chain couples TRBV7-3 to TRBJ1-2; 10 bases fit TRBD1. Germline V CDR1 and CDR2: SGHTA, FQGTGA. The V segment lost 5 bases and the J segment 3 bases; nucleotides outside the gene matches: 6. The CDR3 runs to 15 residues. The CDR3 loop reads CASSHTGTGDYGYTF. The CDR3 DNA is TGTGCCAGCAGCCATACCGGGACAGGGGACTATGGCTACACCTTC. The entire variable domain, with the rest obtained from reference TRBV7-3 and TRBJ1-2, is as follows: GAGVSQTPSNKVTEKGKYVELRCDPISGHTALYWYRQSLGQGPEFLIYFQGTGAADDSGLPNDRFFAVRPEGSVSTLKIQRTERGDSAVYLCASSHTGTGDYGYTFGSGTRLTVV.

CDR3 protein: CASSLRPVPNNSPLHF. CDR3 DNA: TGTGCCAGCAGTTTACGCCCCGTTCCTAATAATTCACCCCTCCACTTT. The V and J genes are TRBV27 and TRBJ1-6; the D is unclear. The CDR3 runs to 16 residues. Trimming removed 2 bases at V and 5 bases at J, with 13 bases between. Per germline, CDR1 MNHEY and CDR2 SMNVEV (reference sequence).

This chain connects TRBV10-3 to TRBJ2-7; D possibly corresponds to TRBD2 (6 bases). Looked up from germline, CDR1 is ENHRY and CDR2 is SYGVKD. V lost 8 bases, J lost 5 bases, and 13 bases lay in between. The CDR3 extends over 12 amino acids. The CDR3 sequence: CAIARGNNEQYF. The DNA of the CDR3 is TGTGCCATCGCGCGGGGAAACAACGAGCAGTACTTC.

The chain recombines TRBV2 with TRBJ2-7, with TRBD2 matching 10 bases. Trimming at V came to 4 bases and at J to 0 bases, leaving 6 bases not matched to a gene. Germline V gene lookup returns CDR1 SNHLY and CDR2 FYNNEI. The CDR3 extends over 16 amino acids. CDR3 in DNA: TGTGCCAGCAGTGTTGCCGGGACTAGCGACTCCTACGAGCAGTACTTC. Translating gives CASSVAGTSDSYEQYF.

Written as DNA, the CDR3 is TGCAGCGTTGTGCGGTCCTACAATGAGCAGTTCTTC. It specifies CSVVRSYNEQFF. This chain links TRBV29-1 with TRBJ2-1; D is unclear. The germline CDR1 and CDR2 sequences are SQVTM and ANQGSEA. V was trimmed by 4 bases and J by 1 base, leaving 5 bases between them. The CDR3 runs 12 residues.

This clone was counted only a few times. The DNA for the CDR3 is TGTGCCAGCTCACCAGGCAGGACCTACGAGCAGTACTTC. It is translated as CASSPGRTYEQYF. The J gene is TRBJ2-7, the V gene TRBV18; D gene uncertain. V shed 2 bases and J shed 2 bases, with 7 bases lying between them. The CDR3 length is 13 residues. Germline V CDR1 and CDR2: KGHSH, LQKENI.

The rearrangement joins TRBV11-2 to TRBJ1-5; 7 nucleotides align to TRBD1. V was clipped by 5 bases and J by 3 bases; unmatched bases: 4. CDR1 is SGHAT, CDR2 FQNNGV, per germline. The length of the CDR3 is 14 residues. CDR3 sequence: CASSQQGNNQPQHF. DNA for the CDR3: TGTGCCAGCAGCCAACAGGGGAACAATCAGCCCCAGCATTTT.

V and J are TRBV29-1 and TRBJ2-5, with 12 nucleotides matching TRBD2. With 5 bases clipped from V and 0 bases from J, the junction kept 7 bases outside the gene matches. Germline loops: CDR1 SQVTM, CDR2 ANQGSEA. The CDR3 is 16 amino acids. CDR3 nucleotides: TGCAGCGTTCCAGGACTAGCGGGGAATTACCAAGAGACCCAGTACTTC. Translating it yields CSVPGLAGNYQETQYF.

The V and J genes are TRBV28 and TRBJ2-2, with D unresolved. The CDR3 runs to 15 residues. CDR1 and CDR2 (germline): MDHEN, SYDVKM. V lost 3 bases to trimming and J lost 6 bases, with 14 bases between them. Here the CDR3 reads CASSFPQPLAGELFF. CDR3 sequence (DNA): TGTGCCAGCAGTTTCCCACAACCCTTGGCCGGGGAGCTGTTTTTT.

This clone was recorded only once. The chain carries TRBV7-9 and TRBJ1-1, with TRBD1 matching over 7 bases. The V segment lost 2 bases and the J segment 7 bases; nucleotides outside the gene matches: 7. Germline V gene lookup returns CDR1 SEHNR and CDR2 FQNEAQ (reference sequence). The CDR3 loop spans 14 amino acids. This chain's CDR3 is CASSLTQGSNEAFF. In nucleotides, the CDR3 is TGTGCCAGCAGCTTAACACAGGGGTCGAATGAAGCTTTCTTT.

V is TRBV6-5 and J is TRBJ1-2, with 7 bases aligning to TRBD1. From germline, CDR1 is MNHEY and CDR2 SVGAGI. CDR3 length: 15 amino acids. Losses at the gene ends were 0 bases for V and 4 bases for J; bases not matched to a gene: 5. DNA for the CDR3: TGTGCCAGCAGTTACTCGAATGCAGGGGGCTATGGCTACACCTTC. Its protein product is CASSYSNAGGYGYTF.

The chain uses TRBV15 and TRBJ1-1; D not resolved. The V end was cut by 0 bases, the J end by 6 bases, with 11 bases between. The CDR3 covers 14 residues. Germline V gives CDR1 LNHNV, CDR2 YYDKDF (reference sequence). CDR3 DNA: TGTGCCACCAGCAGAGATCTGGGGAGCCCTGAAGCTTTCTTT. The encoded protein is CATSRDLGSPEAFF.

This clone has only a few counts. The chain has TRBV28 and TRBJ1-5, with TRBD1 matching 7 bases. Germline V lookup: CDR1 MDHEN, CDR2 SYDVKM. With V trimmed by 6 bases and J by 2 bases, 4 bases remained unmatched. There are 14 residues in the CDR3. Here the CDR3 reads CASRPDRRNQPQHF. CDR3 in DNA: TGTGCCAGCAGACCGGACAGGCGCAATCAGCCCCAGCATTTT.

The V gene is TRBV7-2, the J gene TRBJ1-5, with D unclear. Trimming pared 1 base from V and 6 bases from J, leaving 10 bases between. Germline V gives CDR1 SGHTA, CDR2 FQGNSA. The CDR3 is made up of 14 amino acids. The CDR3 loop is CASSLGPRGQPQHF. CDR3 coding DNA: TGTGCCAGCAGCTTAGGACCACGGGGTCAGCCCCAGCATTTT.

The chain carries TRBV13 and TRBJ2-7; 8 bases are shared with TRBD1. The germline CDR1 and CDR2 sequences are PRHDT and FYEKMQ (reference sequence). CDR3 length: 15 residues. Trimming at V came to 3 bases and at J to 2 bases, leaving 6 bases not matched to a gene. The CDR3 nucleotides are TGTGCCAGCAGCTTGGCCGGGACAGGAGCCTACGAGCAGTACTTC. Its protein product is CASSLAGTGAYEQYF.

This clone was recorded a few times. The chain couples TRBV20-1 to TRBJ2-5; D not certain. The length of the CDR3 is 11 residues. Trimming took 0 bases from V and 7 from J, leaving 6 bases between them. The V gene's germline CDR1 is DFQATT and CDR2 SNEGSKA (reference sequence). The CDR3 DNA sequence: TGCAGTGCTAGAGATCCGGGGACCCAGTACTTC. It codes for CSARDPGTQYF.

This clone showed up many times. The rearrangement joins TRBV18 to TRBJ2-7, with TRBD1 identical over 7 bases. Per germline, CDR1 KGHSH and CDR2 LQKENI. After removal of 3 bases from V and 5 bases from J, the junction contained 1 base not matched to a gene. The CDR3 runs 12 residues. The chain's CDR3 is CASSPTGDEQYF. The CDR3 nucleotides read TGTGCCAGCTCACCCACAGGGGACGAGCAGTACTTC.

The V and J genes are TRBV7-2 and TRBJ1-2; 8 nucleotides agree with TRBD1. V was clipped by 5 bases and J by 4 bases; unmatched bases: 6. Germline V CDR1 and CDR2: SGHTA, FQGNSA. This CDR3 spans 14 amino acids. The CDR3 sequence: CASSRGTGSYGYTF. CDR3 coding DNA: TGTGCCAGCAGCAGGGGGACAGGCTCCTATGGCTACACCTTC.